These T cell receptor beta chains were read from a single sample in a study of blood T cell repertoires in COVID-19. The protocol was immunoSEQ multiplex PCR, while the TCRdb copy is restricted to in-frame clones and leaves out a portion. The data hold 120,000 or so clones, with more than 70% observed a single time. Sequenced sample: peripheral blood. These TCRs come from an elderly woman with acute or convalescent COVID-19. Both conserved end residues are part of each CDR3. The D gene is left open where the match is weak. Expanded clones are given a class, and other clones once, few, many or no size at all.

TRBJ2-1,TRBD2,-,TRBV19,CASSSRLAGYNEQFF,TGTGCCAGTAGTTCACGACTAGCGGGGTACAATGAGCAGTTCTTC
TRBJ1-6,-,once,TRBV6-5,CASSYSIYRENSPLHF,TGTGCCAGCAGTTACTCGATTTACAGGGAGAATTCACCCCTCCACTTT
TRBJ2-7,-,-,TRBV18,CASSPPTQSYEQYF,TGTGCCAGCTCACCACCGACACAGTCCTACGAGCAGTACTTC
TRBJ2-7,-,-,TRBV20-1,CSASTWQTYEQYF,TGCAGTGCTAGTACGTGGCAAACCTACGAGCAGTACTTC
TRBJ1-2,TRBD1,once,TRBV28,CASNRSRLRGHLSNYGYTF,TGTGCCAGCAATAGGTCCCGACTCAGGGGGCATTTATCTAACTATGGCTACACCTTC
TRBJ2-5,-,-,TRBV21-1,CASSNCCAPSGQGGGETQYF,TGTGCCAGCAGCAATTGTTGCGCCCCGAGTGGACAGGGAGGCGGAGAGACCCAGTACTTC
TRBJ2-4,TRBD2,-,TRBV15,CATSARDYDIQYF,TGTGCCACCAGCGCCCGGGACTATGACATTCAGTACTTC
TRBJ2-5,-,-,TRBV10-3,CATTRLLQETQYF,TGTGCCACCACGCGGCTACTACAAGAGACCCAGTACTTC
TRBJ2-3,TRBD2,-,TRBV7-9,CASSLERGRGTDTQYF,TGTGCCAGCAGCTTAGAGCGGGGCCGGGGGACAGATACGCAGTATTTT
TRBJ2-1,-,-,TRBV27,CASSRRGEQFF,TGTGCCAGCAGTCGCAGGGGTGAGCAGTTCTTC
TRBJ1-5,-,once,TRBV28,CASTAGSRNQPQHF,TGTGCCAGCACTGCGGGCAGTAGGAATCAGCCCCAGCATTTT
TRBJ1-1,TRBD1,-,TRBV12-5,CASGLSTGQGVEAFF,TGTGCTAGTGGTTTATCTACGGGACAGGGTGTTGAAGCTTTCTTT
TRBJ2-7,-,-,TRBV6-1,CASSETAGLNYEQYF,TGTGCCAGCAGTGAAACGGCGGGGCTAAACTACGAGCAGTACTTC
TRBJ2-1,TRBD2,-,TRBV10-3,CAIRGEGEQFF,TGTGCCATCAGGGGGGAGGGGGAGCAGTTCTTC
TRBJ1-6,TRBD1,-,TRBV5-1,CASSAQGQGNSPLHF,TGCGCCAGCAGCGCCCAGGGACAGGGAAATTCACCCCTCCACTTT
TRBJ2-1,-,few,TRBV5-1,CASSPFSSSSYNEQFF,TGCGCCAGCAGCCCCTTCAGTTCAAGCTCCTACAATGAGCAGTTCTTC
TRBJ1-6,-,-,TRBV6-6,CASRPPGTYNSPLHF,TGTGCCAGCAGACCCCCGGGAACCTATAATTCACCCCTCCACTTT
TRBJ2-1,TRBD2,-,TRBV5-1,CASRVPRLAEDNEQFF,TGCGCCAGTCGCGTCCCGAGGCTAGCGGAAGACAATGAGCAGTTCTTC
TRBJ2-7,-,-,TRBV3-1/TRBV3-2,CASSQGGARFREQYF,TGTGCCAGCAGCCAGGGGGGGGCTAGATTTAGGGAGCAGTACTTC
TRBJ2-5,-,-,TRBV10-3,CAISDHSTQETQYF,TGTGCCATCAGTGACCACTCCACGCAAGAGACCCAGTACTTC
TRBJ1-1,TRBD1,-,TRBV19,CASSIDPPTGGFFTTEAFF,TGTGCCAGTAGTATAGACCCCCCGACAGGGGGATTTTTTACCACTGAAGCTTTCTTT
TRBJ1-1,-,few,TRBV9,CASSQTAGNTEAFF,TGTGCCAGCAGCCAAACGGCAGGGAACACTGAAGCTTTCTTT
TRBJ2-1,TRBD2,-,TRBV27,CASSRGLAGGSYNEQFF,TGTGCCAGCAGCAGGGGTCTAGCGGGGGGCTCCTACAATGAGCAGTTCTTC
TRBJ2-7,-,-,TRBV6-5,CASRGQGTKNYEQYF,TGTGCCAGCAGAGGGCAGGGGACAAAAAATTACGAGCAGTACTTC
TRBJ1-2,-,-,TRBV7-9,CASSLVQGNYGYTF,TGTGCCAGCAGCTTAGTGCAGGGGAACTATGGCTACACCTTC
TRBJ2-7,TRBD2,-,TRBV6-5,CASGQAGFHEQYF,TGTGCCAGCGGGCAAGCGGGATTCCACGAGCAGTACTTC
TRBJ2-7,-,-,TRBV7-8,CASSPRGAPYEQYF,TGTGCCAGCAGCCCCCGTGGGGCACCCTACGAGCAGTACTTC
TRBJ1-1,-,-,TRBV12-3/TRBV12-4,CASSETVNTEAFF,TGTGCCAGCAGCGAAACAGTGAACACTGAAGCTTTCTTT
TRBJ2-7,TRBD2,-,TRBV9,CASSVTSGFYEQYF,TGTGCCAGCAGCGTAACTAGCGGTTTCTACGAGCAGTACTTC
TRBJ1-2,-,-,TRBV5-4,CASSLGGGADYGYTF,TGTGCCAGCAGCTTGGGCGGGGGCGCCGACTATGGCTACACCTTC
TRBJ2-3,TRBD2,-,TRBV2,CASSEPFAGGPLDTQYF,TGTGCCAGCAGTGAACCTTTTGCGGGAGGGCCGCTGGATACGCAGTATTTT
TRBJ1-2,-,once,TRBV5-6,CASTYRDGFYGYTF,TGTGCCAGCACCTATCGGGATGGGTTCTATGGCTACACCTTC
TRBJ2-1,-,-,TRBV7-9,CASSLDRGVSFF,TGTGCCAGCAGCTTAGATCGGGGAGTGTCGTTCTTC
TRBJ2-7,TRBD1,-,TRBV5-1,CASSLAINRGREQYF,TGCGCCAGCAGCTTGGCGATCAACAGGGGGCGCGAGCAGTACTTC
TRBJ2-1,TRBD2,-,TRBV5-1,CASSLAAGTYNEQFF,TGCGCCAGCAGCTTGGCAGCGGGGACTTACAATGAGCAGTTCTTC
TRBJ2-3,TRBD1,-,TRBV19,CASGQNTDTQYF,TGTGCCTCGGGACAGAACACAGATACGCAGTATTTT
TRBJ2-7,TRBD2,-,TRBV23-1,CASSQKPPGLAELYSYEQYF,TGCGCCAGCAGTCAAAAGCCGCCCGGTCTAGCGGAATTGTATTCCTACGAGCAGTACTTC